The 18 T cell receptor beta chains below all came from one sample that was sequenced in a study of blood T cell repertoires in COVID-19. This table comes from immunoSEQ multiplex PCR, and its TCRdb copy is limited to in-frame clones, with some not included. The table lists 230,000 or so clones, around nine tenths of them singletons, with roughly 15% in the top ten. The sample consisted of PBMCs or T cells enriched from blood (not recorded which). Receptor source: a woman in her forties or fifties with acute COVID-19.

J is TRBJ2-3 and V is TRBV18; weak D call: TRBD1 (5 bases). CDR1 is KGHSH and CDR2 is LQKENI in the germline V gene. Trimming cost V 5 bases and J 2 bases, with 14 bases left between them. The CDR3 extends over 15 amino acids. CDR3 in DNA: TGTGCCAGCTCATCCGGGCAGGGTACCACAGATACGCAGTATTTT. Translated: CASSSGQGTTDTQYF.

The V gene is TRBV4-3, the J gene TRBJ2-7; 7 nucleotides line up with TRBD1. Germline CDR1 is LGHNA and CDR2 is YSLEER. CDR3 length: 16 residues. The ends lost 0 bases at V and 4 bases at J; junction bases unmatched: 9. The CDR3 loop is CASSQEEGGARYEQYF. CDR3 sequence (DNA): TGCGCCAGCAGCCAAGAGGAAGGGGGCGCGAGGTACGAGCAGTACTTC.

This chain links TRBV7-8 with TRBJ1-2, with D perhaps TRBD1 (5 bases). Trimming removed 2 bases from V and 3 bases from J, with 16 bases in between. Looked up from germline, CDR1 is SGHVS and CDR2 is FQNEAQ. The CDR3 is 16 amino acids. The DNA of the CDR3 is TGTGCCAGCAGCTTATCGCCCGGGGGGGATTACTATGGCTACACCTTC. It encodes CASSLSPGGDYYGYTF.

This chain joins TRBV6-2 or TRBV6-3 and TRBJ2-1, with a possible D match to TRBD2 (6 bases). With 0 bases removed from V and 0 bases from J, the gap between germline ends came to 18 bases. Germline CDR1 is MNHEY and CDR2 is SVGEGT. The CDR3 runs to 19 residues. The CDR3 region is CASSYSITRDSSSYNEQFF. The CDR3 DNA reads TGTGCCAGCAGTTACTCGATAACGCGGGATTCGAGCTCCTACAATGAGCAGTTCTTC.

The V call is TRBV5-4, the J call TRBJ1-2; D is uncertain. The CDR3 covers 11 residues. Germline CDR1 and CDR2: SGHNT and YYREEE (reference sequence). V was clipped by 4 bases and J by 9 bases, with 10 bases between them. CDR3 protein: CASSRPGSYTF. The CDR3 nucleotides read TGTGCCAGCAGCCGGCCCGGGAGCTACACCTTC.

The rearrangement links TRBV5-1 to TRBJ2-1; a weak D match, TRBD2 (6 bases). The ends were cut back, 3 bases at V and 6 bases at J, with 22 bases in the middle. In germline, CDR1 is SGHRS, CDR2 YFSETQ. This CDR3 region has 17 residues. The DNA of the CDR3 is TGCGCCAGCAGCTCGCTCCCGACCGGGAGTGGATCCAATGAGCAGTTCTTC. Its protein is CASSSLPTGSGSNEQFF.

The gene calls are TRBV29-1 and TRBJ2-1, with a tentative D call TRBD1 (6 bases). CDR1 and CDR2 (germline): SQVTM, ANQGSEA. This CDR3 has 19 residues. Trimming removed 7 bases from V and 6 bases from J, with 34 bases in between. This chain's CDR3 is CSALPGQGSQREKSNEQFF. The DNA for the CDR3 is TGCAGCGCCCTCCCCGGCCAGGGGTCCCAGCGAGAGAAATCCAATGAGCAGTTCTTC.

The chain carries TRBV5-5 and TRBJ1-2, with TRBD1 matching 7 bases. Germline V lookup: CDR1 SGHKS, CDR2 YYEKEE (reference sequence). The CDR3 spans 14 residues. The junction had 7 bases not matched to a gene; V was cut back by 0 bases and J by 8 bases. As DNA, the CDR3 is TGTGCCAGCAGCTTGGGGGGACAGAGGGTAGGCTACACCTTC. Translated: CASSLGGQRVGYTF.

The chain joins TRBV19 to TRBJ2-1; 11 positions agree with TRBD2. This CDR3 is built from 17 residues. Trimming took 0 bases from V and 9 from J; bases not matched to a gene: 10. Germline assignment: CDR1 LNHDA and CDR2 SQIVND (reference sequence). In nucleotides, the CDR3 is TGTGCCAGTAGTATAGATAGGGCGACTAGCGGGAACTCTGAGCAGTTCTTC. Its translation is CASSIDRATSGNSEQFF.

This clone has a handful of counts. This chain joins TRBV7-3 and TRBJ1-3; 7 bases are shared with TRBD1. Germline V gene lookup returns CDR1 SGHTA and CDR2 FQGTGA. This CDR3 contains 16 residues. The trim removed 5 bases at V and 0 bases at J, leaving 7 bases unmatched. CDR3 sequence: CASSPDRPSSGNTIYF. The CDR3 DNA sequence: TGTGCCAGCAGCCCGGACAGGCCAAGCTCTGGAAACACCATATATTTT.

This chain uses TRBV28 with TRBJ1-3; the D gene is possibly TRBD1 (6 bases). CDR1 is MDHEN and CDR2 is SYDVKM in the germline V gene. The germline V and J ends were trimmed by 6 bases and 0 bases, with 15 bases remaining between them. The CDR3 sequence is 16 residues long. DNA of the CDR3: TGTGCCAGCAGGACACAGGGCGAGGGCTCTGGAAACACCATATATTTT. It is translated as CASRTQGEGSGNTIYF.

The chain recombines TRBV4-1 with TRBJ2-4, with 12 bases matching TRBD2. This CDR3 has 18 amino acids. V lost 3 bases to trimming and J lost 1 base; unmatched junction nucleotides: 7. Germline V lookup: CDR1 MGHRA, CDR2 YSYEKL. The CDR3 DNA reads TGCGCCAGCAGCCATCGACTAGCGGGGGAGGGTGCCAAAAACATTCAGTACTTC. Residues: CASSHRLAGEGAKNIQYF.

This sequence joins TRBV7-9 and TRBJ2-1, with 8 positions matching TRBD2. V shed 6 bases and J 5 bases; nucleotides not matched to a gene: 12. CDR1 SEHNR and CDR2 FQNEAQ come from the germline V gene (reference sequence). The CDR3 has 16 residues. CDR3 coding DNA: TGTGCCAGCAGGCCAACTCGGGAGGGCCGGAACAATGAGCAGTTCTTC. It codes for CASRPTREGRNNEQFF.

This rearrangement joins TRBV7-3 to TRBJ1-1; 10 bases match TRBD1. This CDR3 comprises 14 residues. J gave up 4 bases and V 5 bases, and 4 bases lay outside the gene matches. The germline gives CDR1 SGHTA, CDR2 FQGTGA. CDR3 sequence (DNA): TGTGCCAGCAGCAGGGGACAGGGGTCCACTGAAGCTTTCTTT. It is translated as CASSRGQGSTEAFF.

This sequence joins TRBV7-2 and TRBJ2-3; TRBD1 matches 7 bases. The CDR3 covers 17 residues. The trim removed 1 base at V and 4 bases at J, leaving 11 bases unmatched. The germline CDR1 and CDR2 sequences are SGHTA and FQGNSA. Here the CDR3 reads CASSLGVNRGLSDTQYF. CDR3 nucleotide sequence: TGTGCCAGCAGCTTAGGCGTTAATAGGGGGCTATCAGATACGCAGTATTTT.

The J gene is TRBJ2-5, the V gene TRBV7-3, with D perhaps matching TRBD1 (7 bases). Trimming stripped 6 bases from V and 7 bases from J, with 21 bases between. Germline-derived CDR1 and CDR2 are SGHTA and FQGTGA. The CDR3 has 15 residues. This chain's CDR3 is CASSHTGVLGGTQYF. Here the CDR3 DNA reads TGTGCCAGCAGTCATACAGGGGTCCTGGGGGGGACCCAGTACTTC.

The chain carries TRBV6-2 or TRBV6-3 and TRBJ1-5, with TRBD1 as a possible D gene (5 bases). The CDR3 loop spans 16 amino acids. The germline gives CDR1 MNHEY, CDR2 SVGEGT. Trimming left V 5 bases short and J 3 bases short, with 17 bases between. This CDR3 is CASSLSRDSFNQPQHF. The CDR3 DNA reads TGTGCCAGCAGTCTATCCAGAGACAGTTTCAATCAGCCCCAGCATTTT.

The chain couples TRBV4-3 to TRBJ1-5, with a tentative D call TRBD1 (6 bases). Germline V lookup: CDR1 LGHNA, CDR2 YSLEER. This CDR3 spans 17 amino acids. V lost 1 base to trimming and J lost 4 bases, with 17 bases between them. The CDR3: CASSQGTGNWGNQPQHF. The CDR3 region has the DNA TGCGCCAGCAGCCAAGGAACAGGGAACTGGGGAAATCAGCCCCAGCATTTT.